Each of the 22 T cell receptor beta chains below was sequenced from the same sample in a study of CD8 T cells in ankylosing spondylitis (dated by TCRdb to about 2017). Library generation was performed with 5' RACE. Sequencing used an Illumina HiSeq 2500. TCRdb trimmed public reads at Q25 via fastp, called clones via MiXCR and kept in-frame beta chains. CDR3 protein duplicates are merged, each entry listing the most common genes and DNA. For this sample the table gives 250,000 to 350,000 distinct CDR3 sequences, of which 20% were detected only once. The ten largest clones add up to roughly 8.3% of the sample. Material for sequencing was blood, either unsorted or a sorted T cell fraction (not recorded which). The receptors shown here come from a male donor with ankylosing spondylitis or in good health (not recorded which).

This clonotype was observed at least ten times. The chain uses TRBV9 and TRBJ2-2; D unclear. Germline CDR1 SGDLS, CDR2 YYNGEE. The CDR3 contains 13 residues. V dropped 1 base and J dropped 5 bases, with 6 bases sitting between them. The CDR3 loop is CASSVTKTGELFF. The CDR3 DNA is TGTGCCAGCAGCGTAACAAAGACCGGGGAGCTGTTTTTT.

This clonotype came up many times. V is TRBV5-5 and J is TRBJ2-5; TRBD2 matches at 10 bases. This CDR3 spans 16 amino acids. Per germline, CDR1 SGHKS and CDR2 YYEKEE (reference sequence). Trimming cost V 3 bases and J 4 bases; bases outside gene matches: 9. The CDR3 nucleotides are TGTGCCAGCAGCTACCTAGCGGGGGCACTCTCAGAGACCCAGTACTTC. This encodes CASSYLAGALSETQYF.

This clonotype has at least ten counts. This rearrangement joins TRBV6-5 to TRBJ2-6; D might be TRBD1 (6 bases). The V gene lost 1 base and the J gene lost 0 bases, with 13 bases spanning the gap. Germline lookup yields CDR1 MNHEY and CDR2 SVGAGI. The CDR3 extends over 18 amino acids. CDR3 residues: CASSYLGAQSSGANVLTF. DNA for the CDR3: TGTGCCAGCAGTTACTTGGGGGCCCAGAGCTCTGGGGCCAACGTCCTGACTTTC.

This clonotype was counted between two and nine times. The chain carries TRBV24-1 and TRBJ2-1, with TRBD1 identical over 11 bases. The CDR3 is 18 residues long. Unmatched junction bases numbered 9, after V lost 3 bases and J lost 3 bases. CDR1 KGHDR and CDR2 SFDVKD come from the germline V gene. The CDR3 protein is CATSDPNPGTGGYNEQFF. In nucleotides, the CDR3 is TGTGCCACCAGTGATCCGAACCCCGGGACAGGGGGCTACAATGAGCAGTTCTTC.

The CDR3 loop is CASSLQSGGARDTQYF. CDR3 DNA: TGTGCCAGCAGCTTACAGAGCGGGGGGGCGAGAGATACGCAGTATTTT. The V and J genes are TRBV7-9 and TRBJ2-3; 10 bases line up with TRBD2. The CDR3 runs 16 residues. V dropped 2 bases and J dropped 5; count of bases not matched to a gene: 7. Germline V gene sequence: CDR1 SEHNR, CDR2 FQNEAQ (reference sequence). The full variable domain, completed using reference TRBV7-9 and TRBJ2-3, is DTGVSQNPRHKITKRGQNVTFRCDPISEHNRLYWYRQTLGQGPEFLTYFQNEAQLEKSRLLSDRFSAERPKGSFSTLEIQRTEQGDSAMYLCASSLQSGGARDTQYFGPGTRLTVL.

This clonotype was counted between two and nine times. CDR3: CASSLWGGNQPQHF. As DNA, the CDR3 is TGCGCCAGCAGCTTATGGGGGGGCAATCAGCCCCAGCATTTT. This rearrangement joins TRBV5-1 to TRBJ1-5; possible D gene TRBD1, 5 bases. Trimming removed 2 bases from V and 2 bases from J, with 8 bases in between. Germline assignment: CDR1 SGHRS and CDR2 YFSETQ. The CDR3 sequence is 14 residues long.

The table lists this clonotype with many counts. This chain uses TRBV27 with TRBJ1-1; a possible D gene is TRBD1 (5 bases). This CDR3 region has 14 residues. Germline V gene data show CDR1 as MNHEY and CDR2 as SMNVEV (reference sequence). V lost 3 bases and J lost 0, with 8 bases in between. In DNA form, the CDR3 reads TGTGCCAGCAGTTTCGACAGTATGAACACTGAAGCTTTCTTT. Amino acids: CASSFDSMNTEAFF.

In its sample, this clonotype was seen many times. The J gene is TRBJ2-4, the V gene TRBV5-1; D not certain. The CDR3 runs 9 residues. The ends were cut back, 8 bases at V and 5 bases at J, with 2 bases in the middle. The germline V gene encodes CDR1 SGHRS and CDR2 YFSETQ. CDR3 region: CARQNIQYF. The CDR3 DNA is TGCGCCAGGCAAAACATTCAGTACTTC.

This chain links TRBV29-1 with TRBJ2-6, with D perhaps matching TRBD2 (5 bases). The CDR3 sequence is 15 residues long. Trimming pared 0 bases from V and 0 bases from J, leaving 6 bases between. Germline V lookup: CDR1 SQVTM, CDR2 ANQGSEA. Here the CDR3 reads CSVEEGSSGANVLTF. CDR3 bases: TGCAGCGTTGAAGAGGGGAGCTCTGGGGCCAACGTCCTGACTTTC.

The V call is TRBV5-1, the J call TRBJ2-4, with 7 bases fitting TRBD2. The CDR3 sequence is 15 residues long. Unmatched junction bases numbered 4, after V lost 3 bases and J lost 1 base. Germline-derived CDR1 and CDR2 are SGHRS and YFSETQ. In DNA form, the CDR3 reads TGCGCCAGCAGCTCCGCGGGGGTTGCCAAAAACATTCAGTACTTC. This sequence encodes CASSSAGVAKNIQYF. The whole variable domain, remainder taken from reference TRBV5-1 and TRBJ2-4, is KAGVTQTPRYLIKTRGQQVTLSCSPISGHRSVSWYQQTPGQGLQFLFEYFSETQRNKGNFPGRFSGRQFSNSRSEMNVSTLELGDSALYLCASSSAGVAKNIQYFGAGTRLSVL.

The gene calls are TRBV6-1 and TRBJ1-3; D gene unclear. Germline loops: CDR1 MNHNS, CDR2 SASEGT. V was clipped by 4 bases and J by 0 bases, with 4 bases between them. The CDR3 runs 13 residues. Here the CDR3 DNA reads TGTGCCAGCAGTGTGAACTCTGGAAACACCATATATTTT. Residues: CASSVNSGNTIYF.

The rearrangement uses TRBV24-1 and TRBJ1-5; no clear D. Trimming took 4 bases from V and 7 from J, leaving 10 bases between them. The germline CDR1 and CDR2 sequences are KGHDR and SFDVKD. The CDR3 length is 13 residues. The CDR3 reads CATSEESNQPQHF. Here the CDR3 DNA reads TGTGCCACCAGTGAGGAGTCAAACCAGCCCCAGCATTTT.

The gene calls are TRBV28 and TRBJ2-3, with D unresolved. V dropped 8 bases and J dropped 2 bases, with 8 bases sitting between them. The CDR3 length is 12 residues. Germline V gene data show CDR1 as MDHEN and CDR2 as SYDVKM. The CDR3 DNA reads TGTGCCAGCCGAACCACCACAGATACGCAGTATTTT. Amino acids: CASRTTTDTQYF.

The chain joins TRBV15 to TRBJ2-3, with D possibly matching TRBD2 (5 bases). Germline CDR1 reads LNHNV; CDR2 reads YYDKDF (reference sequence). The CDR3 runs 14 residues. The ends were cut back, 3 bases at V and 4 bases at J, with 11 bases in the middle. CDR3 bases: TGTGCCACCAGCAGGGGTAGCGCTGCAGATACGCAGTATTTT. Protein sequence: CATSRGSAADTQYF.

This clonotype has a count of ten or more. The V and J genes are TRBV29-1 and TRBJ2-2; possibly TRBD2 for D (7 bases). The CDR3 has 15 residues. Trimming pared 6 bases from V and 6 bases from J, leaving 20 bases between. The germline V gene has CDR1 SQVTM and CDR2 ANQGSEA. CDR3 nucleotides: TGCAGCGTAATCCTCGGGGGGCAGATGGCCGGGGAGCTGTTTTTT. As protein: CSVILGGQMAGELFF.

This clonotype was counted a few times. V gene TRBV12-3 or TRBV12-4 combines with J gene TRBJ1-1; possible D gene TRBD1, 6 bases. Trimming took 5 bases from V and 5 from J, leaving 18 bases between them. CDR3 length: 15 residues. The CDR3 DNA is TGTGCCAGCAGTCCAGGGGAGGGGCGGGAGACTGAAGCTTTCTTT. Translated: CASSPGEGRETEAFF.

The rearrangement links TRBV9 to TRBJ2-1; D might be TRBD1 or TRBD2, each matching 5 bases. The germline CDR1 and CDR2 sequences are SGDLS and YYNGEE. Deletions cut 0 bases from V and 5 bases from J, with 15 bases between. The CDR3 extends over 16 amino acids. CDR3 coding DNA: TGTGCCAGCAGCGTAGCCTTCGGGACCATTGACAATGAGCAGTTCTTC. Translation gives CASSVAFGTIDNEQFF.

This clonotype was seen a handful of times. The DNA of the CDR3 is TGTGCCACCAGCAGAGATGACGAAGTCGACAGGACAGATACGCAGTATTTT. This codes for CATSRDDEVDRTDTQYF. J is TRBJ2-3 and V is TRBV15, with a possible D match to TRBD1 (6 bases). The CDR3 runs 17 residues. Germline CDR1 reads LNHNV; CDR2 reads YYDKDF (reference sequence). Trimming removed 0 bases from V and 3 bases from J, with 16 bases in between.

The rearrangement links TRBV28 to TRBJ1-1, with a possible D match to TRBD1 (6 bases). Germline loops: CDR1 MDHEN, CDR2 SYDVKM. The CDR3 loop spans 16 amino acids. Trimming removed 7 bases from V and 0 bases from J, with 18 bases in between. CDR3 residues: CASTPFGGAMNTEAFF. The CDR3 nucleotides are TGTGCCAGCACCCCTTTCGGGGGGGCGATGAACACTGAAGCTTTCTTT. The variable domain in full, with the rest retrieved from reference TRBV28 and TRBJ1-1, is DVKVTQSSRYLVKRTGEKVFLECVQDMDHENMFWYRQDPGLGLRLIYFSYDVKMKEKGDIPEGYSVSREKKERFSLILESASTNQTSMYLCASTPFGGAMNTEAFFGQGTRLTVV.

The J gene is TRBJ2-3, the V gene TRBV28, with D perhaps matching TRBD1 (5 bases). CDR1 is MDHEN and CDR2 is SYDVKM in the germline V gene. V was clipped by 1 base and J by 5 bases, with 25 bases between them. The CDR3 covers 19 residues. The CDR3 here is CASSLFGRVPSSVEDTQYF. The CDR3 region has the DNA TGTGCCAGCAGTTTATTTGGCAGGGTCCCATCCTCGGTAGAAGATACGCAGTATTTT.

At least ten counts were recorded for this clonotype. The chain combines TRBV5-1 with TRBJ1-1; a possible D gene is TRBD1 (5 bases). From germline, CDR1 is SGHRS and CDR2 YFSETQ. V lost 2 bases and J 3 bases, leaving 8 bases between the germline ends. This CDR3 comprises 13 residues. For the CDR3, the DNA is TGCGCCAGCAGCTTTCAGGGAGACACTGAAGCTTTCTTT. Its protein is CASSFQGDTEAFF.

Concerning this clonotype: A much larger clone differs by one base, so this may be a read error. The chain carries TRBV5-1 and TRBJ2-1; possible D gene TRBD2, 5 bases. CDR3 size: 11 residues. Germline CDR1 reads SGHRS; CDR2 reads YFSETQ. V shed 4 bases and J shed 7 bases, with 6 bases lying between them. The CDR3 DNA reads as TGCGCCAGCAGCACGGGGAATGAGCAGTTCTTC. Protein product: CASSTGNEQFF. Full variable domain (remainder filled in from reference TRBV5-1 and TRBJ2-1): KAGVTQTPRYLIKTRGQQVTLSCSPISGHRSVSWYQQTPGQGLQFLFEYFSETQRNKGNFPGRFSGRQFSNSRSEMNVSTLELGDSALYLCASSTGNEQFFGPGTRLTVL.